Sequencing of this T cell receptor beta chain was carried out in a study of CD8 T cells in ankylosing spondylitis. CDR1 is SGHTA, CDR2 FQGNSA, per germline. Trimming took 5 bases from V and 7 from J, leaving 18 bases between them. This CDR3 contains 14 residues. Construction of TCR beta libraries was performed using quantitative 5'-RACE with molecular barcodes. MiXCR, run by TCRdb on the 5' RACE reads, gives a single entry per CDR3 protein. The sample contains approximately 400,000 distinct CDR3 sequences, 15% to 20% of which appear only once. Overall study results and limits: A motif in TCR beta, a set of under 10 highly homologous variants, appeared characteristic of ankylosing spondylitis blood.

This clonotype was detected a few times. The antigen is unknown. What was sequenced was blood, either unsorted or a sorted T cell fraction (not recorded which). This chain connects TRBV7-2 to TRBJ2-7; no clear D gene. The source of this sequence is a male donor with ankylosing spondylitis. This CDR3 is CASSPDGPVGEQYF. CDR3 nucleotides: TGTGCCAGCAGCCCCGACGGCCCCGTAGGAGAGCAGTACTTC.